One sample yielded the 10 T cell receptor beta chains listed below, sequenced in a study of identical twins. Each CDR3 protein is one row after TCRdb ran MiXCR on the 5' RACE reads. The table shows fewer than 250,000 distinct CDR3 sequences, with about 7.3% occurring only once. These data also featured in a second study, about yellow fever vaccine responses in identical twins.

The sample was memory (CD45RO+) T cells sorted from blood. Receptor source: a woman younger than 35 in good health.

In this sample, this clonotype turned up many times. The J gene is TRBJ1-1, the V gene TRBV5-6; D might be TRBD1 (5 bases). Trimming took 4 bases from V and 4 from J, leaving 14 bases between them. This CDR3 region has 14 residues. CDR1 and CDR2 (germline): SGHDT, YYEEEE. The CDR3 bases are TGTGCCAGCAGCAGAACACCCGGGGGCACTGAAGCTTTCTTT. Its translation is CASSRTPGGTEAFF.

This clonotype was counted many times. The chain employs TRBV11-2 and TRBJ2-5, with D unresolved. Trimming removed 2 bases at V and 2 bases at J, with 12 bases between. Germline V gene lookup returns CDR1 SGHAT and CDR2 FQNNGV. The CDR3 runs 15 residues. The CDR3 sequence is CASSLFTSLQETQYF. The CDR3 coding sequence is TGTGCCAGCAGCTTATTTACGTCGTTACAAGAGACCCAGTACTTC.

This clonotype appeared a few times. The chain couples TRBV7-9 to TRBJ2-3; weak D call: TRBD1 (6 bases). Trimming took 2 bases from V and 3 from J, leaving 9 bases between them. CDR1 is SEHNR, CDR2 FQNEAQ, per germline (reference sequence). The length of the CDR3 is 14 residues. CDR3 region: CASSLIQGTDTQYF. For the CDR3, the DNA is TGTGCCAGCAGCTTAATACAGGGTACAGATACGCAGTATTTT.

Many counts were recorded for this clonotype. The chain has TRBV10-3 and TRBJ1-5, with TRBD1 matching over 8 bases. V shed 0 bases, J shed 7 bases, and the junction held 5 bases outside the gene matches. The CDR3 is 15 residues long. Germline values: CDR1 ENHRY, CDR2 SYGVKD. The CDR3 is CAISESDRVGQPQHF. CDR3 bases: TGTGCCATCAGTGAGTCGGACAGGGTAGGGCAGCCCCAGCATTTT.

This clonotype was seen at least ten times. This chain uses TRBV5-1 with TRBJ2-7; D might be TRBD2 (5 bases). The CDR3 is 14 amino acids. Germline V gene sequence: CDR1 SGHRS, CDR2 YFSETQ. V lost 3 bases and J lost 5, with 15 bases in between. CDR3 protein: CASSSRLASDEQYF. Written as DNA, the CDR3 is TGCGCCAGCAGCTCCCGCCTAGCTTCCGACGAGCAGTACTTC.

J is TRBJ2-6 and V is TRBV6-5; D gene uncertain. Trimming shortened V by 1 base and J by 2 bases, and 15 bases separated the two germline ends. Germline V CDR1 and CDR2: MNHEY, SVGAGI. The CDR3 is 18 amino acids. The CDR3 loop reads CASSYFGQAIPGANVLTF. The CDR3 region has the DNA TGTGCCAGCAGTTACTTCGGTCAGGCAATTCCTGGGGCCAACGTCCTGACTTTC.

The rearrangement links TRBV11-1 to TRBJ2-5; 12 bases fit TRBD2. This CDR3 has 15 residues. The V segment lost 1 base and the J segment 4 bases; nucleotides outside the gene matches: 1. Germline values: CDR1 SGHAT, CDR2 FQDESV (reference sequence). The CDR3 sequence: CASSLGLAGVETQYF. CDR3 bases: TGTGCCAGCAGCTTAGGACTAGCGGGAGTAGAGACCCAGTACTTC. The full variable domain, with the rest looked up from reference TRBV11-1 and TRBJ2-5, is EAEVAQSPRYKITEKSQAVAFWCDPISGHATLYWYRQILGQGPELLVQFQDESVVDDSQLPKDRFSAERLKGVDSTLKIQPAELGDSAMYLCASSLGLAGVETQYFGPGTRLLVL.

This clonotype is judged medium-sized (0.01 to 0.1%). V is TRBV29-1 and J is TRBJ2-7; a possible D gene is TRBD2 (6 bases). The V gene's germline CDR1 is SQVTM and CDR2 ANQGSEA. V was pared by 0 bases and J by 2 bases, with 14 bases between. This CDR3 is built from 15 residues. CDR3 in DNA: TGCAGCGTTGAAGATTTGGAGGGGAAGGCCTACGAGCAGTACTTC. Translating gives CSVEDLEGKAYEQYF.

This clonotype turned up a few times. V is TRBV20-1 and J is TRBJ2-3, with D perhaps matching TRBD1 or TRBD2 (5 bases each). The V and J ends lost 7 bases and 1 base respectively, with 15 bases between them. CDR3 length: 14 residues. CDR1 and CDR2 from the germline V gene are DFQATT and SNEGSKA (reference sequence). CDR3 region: CSVVGDEGTDTQYF. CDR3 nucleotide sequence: TGCAGTGTAGTAGGGGACGAGGGCACAGATACGCAGTATTTT.

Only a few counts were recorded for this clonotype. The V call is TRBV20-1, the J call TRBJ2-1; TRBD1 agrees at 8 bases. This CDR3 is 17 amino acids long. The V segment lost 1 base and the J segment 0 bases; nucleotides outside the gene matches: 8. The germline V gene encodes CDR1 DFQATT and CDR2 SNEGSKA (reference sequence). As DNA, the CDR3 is TGCAGTGCTAGAGTTCCCTGGACAGGGAGCTCCTACAATGAGCAGTTCTTC. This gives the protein CSARVPWTGSSYNEQFF.